The 18 T cell receptor beta chains reported below all come from one sample, sequenced in a study of pediatric ulcerative colitis (dated by TCRdb to between 2018 and 2021). Preparation of the library involved the immunoSEQ multiplex PCR assay. Imported from immuneACCESS, the table was reduced by TCRdb to in-frame sequences with V and J called. These copies leave out some clones; in studies compared against another copy, an unresolved V gene accounts for under half, and the cause of the remainder is not known. Recorded for this sample are approximately 60,000 clones; 86% of them occurred a single time. About 3.5% of the sample lies in the top ten. Sequencing was performed on blood. All receptors derive from a boy younger than 18 with severe ulcerative colitis.

This chain connects TRBV30 to TRBJ1-2; D is unresolved. V lost 1 base and J 0 bases, leaving 6 bases between the germline ends. The CDR3 extends over 13 amino acids. Germline V CDR1 and CDR2: GTSNPN, SVGIG (reference sequence). The CDR3 region has the DNA TGTGCCTGGAGTGCAGGAGCTAACTATGGCTACACCTTC. Its translation: CAWSAGANYGYTF.

V gene TRBV29-1 combines with J gene TRBJ2-7; 13 nucleotides match TRBD2. Germline V CDR1 and CDR2: SQVTM, ANQGSEA. The CDR3 totals 17 residues. The V segment lost 7 bases and the J segment 0 bases; nucleotides outside the gene matches: 12. The CDR3 bases are TGCAGCGCTAGGACTAGCGGGAGCCTAACCGCCTCCTACGAGCAGTACTTC. Protein product: CSARTSGSLTASYEQYF.

The chain couples TRBV29-1 to TRBJ2-1; TRBD2 agrees at 10 bases. The CDR3 extends over 16 amino acids. Unmatched junction bases numbered 9, after V lost 6 bases and J lost 1 base. CDR1 and CDR2 from the germline V gene are SQVTM and ANQGSEA. Written as DNA, the CDR3 is TGCAGCGTCGTAACTTCTAGCGGGAGTTCCTACAATGAGCAGTTCTTC. Encoded protein: CSVVTSSGSSYNEQFF.

This clone showed up just a few times. The rearrangement links TRBV6-1 to TRBJ1-5; 8 bases align to TRBD1. The CDR3 sequence is 14 residues long. Germline-derived CDR1 and CDR2 are MNHNS and SASEGT. The junction had 4 bases not matched to a gene; V was cut back by 6 bases and J by 3 bases. CDR3 DNA sequence: TGTGCCAGCAGGGACAGGGTGTACAATCAGCCCCAGCATTTT. It codes for CASRDRVYNQPQHF.

CDR3 nucleotides: TGTGCCACCAGCCGAACCCTTCTGACTAGCGGGAGCACAGATACGCAGTATTTT. It specifies CATSRTLLTSGSTDTQYF. The chain combines TRBV15 with TRBJ2-3; 10 bases are shared with TRBD2. CDR3 size: 18 residues. CDR1 is LNHNV and CDR2 is YYDKDF in the germline V gene (reference sequence). V lost 5 bases to trimming and J lost 0 bases; unmatched junction nucleotides: 11.

This clone turned up a few times. This chain connects TRBV30 to TRBJ1-2; TRBD1 aligns across 7 bases. This CDR3 has 14 residues. Trimming removed 5 bases from V and 4 bases from J; junction bases left unmatched: 10. Germline CDR1 is GTSNPN and CDR2 is SVGIG (reference sequence). The CDR3 region is CAWVATGRGYGYTF. CDR3 coding DNA: TGTGCCTGGGTAGCGACAGGGAGAGGCTATGGCTACACCTTC. Complete variable domain (other parts from reference TRBV30 and TRBJ1-2): SQTIHQWPATLVQPVGSPLSLECTVEGTSNPNLYWYRQAAGRGLQLLFYSVGIGQISSEVPQNLSASRPQDRQFILSSKKLLLSDSGFYLCAWVATGRGYGYTFGSGTRLTVV.

The chain combines TRBV5-1 with TRBJ1-2; D is ambiguous. V dropped 2 bases and J dropped 6 bases, with 11 bases sitting between them. Germline V lookup: CDR1 SGHRS, CDR2 YFSETQ. CDR3 size: 13 residues. CDR3 DNA: TGCGCCAGCAGCTTTTTCAACGGGGATGGCTACACCTTC. Amino acid sequence: CASSFFNGDGYTF.

This chain connects TRBV9 to TRBJ1-1; D not resolved. Germline V CDR1 and CDR2: SGDLS, YYNGEE. V lost 2 bases, J lost 11 bases, and 28 bases lay in between. The CDR3 is made up of 17 amino acids. The CDR3: CASSVVPAVEGPGSAFF. The DNA for the CDR3 is TGTGCCAGCAGCGTCGTCCCGGCGGTTGAGGGTCCGGGGAGTGCTTTCTTT.

In its sample, this clone was seen once. V is TRBV29-1 and J is TRBJ2-3; 12 nucleotides agree with TRBD2. The CDR3 length is 14 residues. After removal of 4 bases from V and 6 bases from J, the junction contained 5 bases not matched to a gene. The germline V gene has CDR1 SQVTM and CDR2 ANQGSEA. CDR3 amino acids: CSVGLAGGPDTQYF. The DNA for the CDR3 is TGCAGCGTTGGGCTAGCGGGAGGGCCCGATACGCAGTATTTT.

V usage is TRBV19 and J usage is TRBJ2-5, with 10 bases aligning to TRBD1. This CDR3 is built from 15 residues. The germline V gene has CDR1 LNHDA and CDR2 SQIVND (reference sequence). V lost 9 bases to trimming and J lost 2 bases; unmatched junction nucleotides: 9. Written as DNA, the CDR3 is TGTGCCAGGAACCGGGACAGGGGACTGCAAGAGACCCAGTACTTC. Protein sequence: CARNRDRGLQETQYF.

The chain carries TRBV21-1 and TRBJ1-4; TRBD1 reflects the table's D call only, with no check against the DNA. TRBV21-1 corresponds to a pseudogene. The length of the CDR3 is 16 residues. For the CDR3, the DNA is TGTGCCAGCAGGCTTTTTCAGGGCGTCGGTAATGAAAAACTGTTTTTT. As protein: CASRLFQGVGNEKLFF.

J is TRBJ2-1 and V is TRBV7-6; D might be TRBD2 (6 bases). Germline V gives CDR1 SGHVS, CDR2 FNYEAQ. Between the trimmed V and J ends, which lost 5 bases and 4 bases, there was a span of 15 bases. The CDR3 contains 15 residues. The CDR3 DNA reads as TGTGCCAGCAGCCCCGGGAGTGTGGTATACAATGAGCAGTTCTTC. Its protein is CASSPGSVVYNEQFF. The full variable domain, rest sourced from reference TRBV7-6 and TRBJ2-1, is GAGVSQSPRYKVTKRGQDVALRCDPISGHVSLYWYRQALGQGPEFLTYFNYEAQQDKSGLPNDRFSAERPEGSISTLTIQRTEQRDSAMYRCASSPGSVVYNEQFFGPGTRLTVL.

The V gene is TRBV5-1, the J gene TRBJ2-1; D tentatively reads TRBD1 or TRBD2 (6 bases each). CDR1 and CDR2 (germline): SGHRS, YFSETQ. With 4 bases removed from V and 2 bases from J, the gap between germline ends came to 19 bases. CDR3 length: 17 amino acids. In DNA, the CDR3 is TGCGCCAGCAGCGGGGGACAAGGGGACTTGACCTACAATGAGCAGTTCTTC. Translated: CASSGGQGDLTYNEQFF.

The rearrangement links TRBV6-6 to TRBJ2-7; D not resolved. V was pared by 5 bases and J by 3 bases, with 17 bases between. The length of the CDR3 is 15 residues. Germline V gives CDR1 MNHNY, CDR2 SVGAGI (reference sequence). CDR3 sequence: CASSRTQNPNYEQYF. CDR3 in DNA: TGTGCCAGCAGTCGGACCCAGAACCCGAACTACGAGCAGTACTTC.

V and J are TRBV27 and TRBJ2-7; 8 bases are shared with TRBD1. The V and J ends lost 2 bases and 3 bases, in that order; junction bases with no gene match: 9. Looked up from germline, CDR1 is MNHEY and CDR2 is SMNVEV (reference sequence). This CDR3 has 16 amino acids. The CDR3: CASSLDRGLQVYEQYF. The CDR3 DNA reads TGTGCCAGCAGTTTAGACAGGGGCCTGCAAGTCTACGAGCAGTACTTC.

The chain recombines TRBV5-6 with TRBJ2-5, with no clear D. CDR1 and CDR2 from the germline V gene are SGHDT and YYEEEE. Trimming removed 2 bases at V and 5 bases at J, with 16 bases between. This CDR3 is built from 15 residues. The CDR3 reads CASSLLSPAGETQYF. Here the CDR3 DNA reads TGTGCCAGCAGCTTACTTTCTCCGGCCGGGGAGACCCAGTACTTC. The full variable domain, rest sourced from reference TRBV5-6 and TRBJ2-5, is DAGVTQSPTHLIKTRGQQVTLRCSPKSGHDTVSWYQQALGQGPQFIFQYYEEEERQRGNFPDRFSGHQFPNYSSELNVNALLLGDSALYLCASSLLSPAGETQYFGPGTRLLVL.

This CDR3 reads CASSWATGNTEAFF. CDR3 DNA: TGTGCCAGCAGCTGGGCCACAGGGAACACTGAAGCTTTCTTT. The chain employs TRBV7-2 and TRBJ1-1; a possible D gene is TRBD1 (5 bases). The CDR3 is 14 amino acids. With 4 bases removed from V and 1 base from J, the gap between germline ends came to 10 bases. The germline V gene has CDR1 SGHTA and CDR2 FQGNSA.

This sequence joins TRBV5-8 and TRBJ1-5; D gene uncertain. Germline CDR1 is SGHTS and CDR2 is YDEGEE. V lost 3 bases, J lost 8 bases, and 12 bases lay in between. The CDR3 is 13 amino acids. CDR3 coding DNA: TGTGCCAGCAGCTCCATAACGTCCAAGCCCCAGCATTTT. It is translated as CASSSITSKPQHF.